This entry concerns a single TCR beta chain. Assay: immunoSEQ multiplex PCR; the TCRdb copy retains only in-frame clones and omits some. The table lists about 120,000 clones, 92% of them singletons. This sample was taken from a study of T cell responses to AZD1222 COVID-19 vaccine. This TCR came from an adult who received the AZD1222 COVID-19 vaccine. Material: peripheral blood, obtained 28 days after the second AZD1222 dose.

The CDR3 spells CASSHLTVSSYNSPLHF. CDR3 nucleotides: TGTGCCAGCAGCCATTTGACAGTCAGCTCCTATAATTCACCCCTCCACTTT. This rearrangement joins TRBV4-2 to TRBJ1-6; D might be TRBD1 (5 bases). Trimming took 3 bases from V and 0 from J, leaving 12 bases between them. Germline lookup yields CDR1 LGHNA and CDR2 YNFKEQ. This CDR3 contains 17 residues.